This T cell receptor (beta chain) is from a study of blood T cell repertoires in COVID-19. In the study overall: From the United States, Italy and Spain came samples of acute and convalescent COVID-19.

Profiling relied on immunoSEQ multiplex PCR, and the TCRdb table lists in-frame clones only, not all of them. The sample holds about 300,000 clones, around 90% seen once. Between the trimmed V and J ends, which lost 1 base and 4 bases, there was a span of 11 bases. This CDR3 has 15 residues. Germline V lookup: CDR1 LGHDT, CDR2 YNNKEL (reference sequence). This clonotype was obtained from a man between 65 and 79 years old with acute or convalescent COVID-19. Input material: peripheral blood. J is TRBJ2-1 and V is TRBV3-1 (or the pseudogene TRBV3-2); no clear D. The CDR3 sequence is CASSQATYWYNEQFF. In nucleotides, the CDR3 is TGTGCCAGCAGCCAAGCTACGTATTGGTACAATGAGCAGTTCTTC.